The sequence of this TCR beta chain was determined in a study of cytomegalovirus exposure and HLA in healthy donors. Background on the study: Researchers found that approximately 77% of over 350 genotyped donors fell within the Caucasian-associated ancestry cluster. The study's findings and limits: In an earlier analysis, in approximately 630 donors, most V segments appeared productive either ~90% or ~30% of the time.

In the PCR, 60 Vbeta and 13 Jbeta primers were used. Measured with immunoSEQ multiplex PCR; TCRdb has only the in-frame clones, and not every one. The sample includes roughly 53,000 clones. In germline, CDR1 is KGHSH, CDR2 LQKENI. Trimming stripped 8 bases from V and 1 base from J, with 8 bases between. The CDR3 contains 12 residues. Points on this clone: What it binds is unknown.

The clonotype originates from a man younger than 30 in good health and CMV-seropositive. The chain links TRBV18 to TRBJ1-1; tentative D call: TRBD1 (6 bases). Sequences were obtained from PBMCs. In DNA, the CDR3 is TGTGCCAGCAACAGGGAGAACACTGAAGCTTTCTTT. The encoded protein is CASNRENTEAFF.